This record looks at one T cell receptor beta chain sequence and its context. Germline V gene data show CDR1 as SGHNT and CDR2 as YENEEA. There are 15 residues in the CDR3. V was clipped by 1 base and J by 3 bases; unmatched bases: 5. As originally analysed: Reference gene primer amplification gave estimated nucleated cell counts. The repertoire was sequenced with immunoSEQ multiplex PCR; TCRdb's copy has only in-frame clones and lacks some. That table furnishes V, J and clone size, whereas the DNA furnished D and trimming. Of around 98,000 clones listed, 84% are singletons. These data are taken from a study of blood T cell repertoires in COVID-19.

This TCR derives from a woman aged 55-70 years with acute or convalescent COVID-19. The sequenced material came from peripheral blood. The genes are TRBV11-3 and TRBJ2-7; 8 bases line up with TRBD2. As DNA, the CDR3 is TGTGCCAGCAGCTTAGTTGTTAGCGGGGTCTACGAGCAGTACTTC. It encodes CASSLVVSGVYEQYF.